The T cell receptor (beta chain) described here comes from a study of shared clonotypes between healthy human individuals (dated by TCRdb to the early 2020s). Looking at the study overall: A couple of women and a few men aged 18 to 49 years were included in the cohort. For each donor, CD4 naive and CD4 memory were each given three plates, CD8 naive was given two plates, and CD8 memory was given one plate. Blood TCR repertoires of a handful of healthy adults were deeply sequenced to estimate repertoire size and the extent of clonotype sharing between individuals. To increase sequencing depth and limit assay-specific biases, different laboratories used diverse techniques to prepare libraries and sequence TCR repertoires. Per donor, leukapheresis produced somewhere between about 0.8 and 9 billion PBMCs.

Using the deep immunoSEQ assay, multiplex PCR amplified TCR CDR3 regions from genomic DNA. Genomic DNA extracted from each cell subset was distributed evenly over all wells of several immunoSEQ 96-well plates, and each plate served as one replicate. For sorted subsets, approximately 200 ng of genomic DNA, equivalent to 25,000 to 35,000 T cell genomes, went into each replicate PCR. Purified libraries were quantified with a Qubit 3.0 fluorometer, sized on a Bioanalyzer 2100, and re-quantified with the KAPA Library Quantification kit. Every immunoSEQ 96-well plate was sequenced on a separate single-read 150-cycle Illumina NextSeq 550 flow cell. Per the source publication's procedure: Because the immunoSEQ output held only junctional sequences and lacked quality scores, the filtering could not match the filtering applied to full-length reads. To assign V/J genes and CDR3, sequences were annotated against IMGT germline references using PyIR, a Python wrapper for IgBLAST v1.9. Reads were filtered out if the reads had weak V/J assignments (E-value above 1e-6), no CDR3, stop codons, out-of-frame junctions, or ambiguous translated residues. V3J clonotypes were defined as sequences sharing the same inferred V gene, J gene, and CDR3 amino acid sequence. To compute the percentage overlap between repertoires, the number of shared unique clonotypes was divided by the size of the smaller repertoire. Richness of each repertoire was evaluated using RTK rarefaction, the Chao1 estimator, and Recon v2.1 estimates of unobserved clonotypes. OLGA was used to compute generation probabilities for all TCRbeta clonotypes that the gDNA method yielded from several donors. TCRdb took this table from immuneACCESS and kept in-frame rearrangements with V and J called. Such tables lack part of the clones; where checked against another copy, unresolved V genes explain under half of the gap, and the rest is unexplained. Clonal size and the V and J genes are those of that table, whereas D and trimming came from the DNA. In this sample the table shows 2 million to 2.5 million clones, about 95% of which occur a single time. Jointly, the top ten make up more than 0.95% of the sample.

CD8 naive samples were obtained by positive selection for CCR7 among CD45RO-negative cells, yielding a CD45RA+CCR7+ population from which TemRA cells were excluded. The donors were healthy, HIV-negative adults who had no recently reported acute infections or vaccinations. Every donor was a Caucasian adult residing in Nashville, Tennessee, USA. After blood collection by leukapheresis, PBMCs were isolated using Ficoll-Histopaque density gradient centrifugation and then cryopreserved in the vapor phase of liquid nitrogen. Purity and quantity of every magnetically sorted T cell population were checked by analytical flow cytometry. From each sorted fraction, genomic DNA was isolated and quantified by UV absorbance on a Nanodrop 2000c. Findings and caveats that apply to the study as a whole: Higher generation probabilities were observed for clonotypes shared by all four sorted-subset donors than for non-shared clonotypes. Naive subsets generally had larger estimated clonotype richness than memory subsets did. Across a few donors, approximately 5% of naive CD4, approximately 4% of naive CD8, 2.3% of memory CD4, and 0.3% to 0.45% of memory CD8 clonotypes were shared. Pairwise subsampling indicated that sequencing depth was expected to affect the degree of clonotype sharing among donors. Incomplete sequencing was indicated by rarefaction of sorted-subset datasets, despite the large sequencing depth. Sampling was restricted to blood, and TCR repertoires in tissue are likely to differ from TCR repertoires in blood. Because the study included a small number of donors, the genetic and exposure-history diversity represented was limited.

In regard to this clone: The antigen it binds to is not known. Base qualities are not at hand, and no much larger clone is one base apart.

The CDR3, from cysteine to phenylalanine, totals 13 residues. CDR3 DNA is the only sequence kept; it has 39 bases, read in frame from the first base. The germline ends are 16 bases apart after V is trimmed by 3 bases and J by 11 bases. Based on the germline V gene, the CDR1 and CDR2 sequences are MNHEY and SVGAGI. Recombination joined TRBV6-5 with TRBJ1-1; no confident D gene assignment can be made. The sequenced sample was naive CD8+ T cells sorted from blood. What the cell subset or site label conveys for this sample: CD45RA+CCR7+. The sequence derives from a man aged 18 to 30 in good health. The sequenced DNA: TGTGCCAGCAGTTATAGAGACGCTCGGGAGGCTTTCTTT. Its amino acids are CASSYRDAREAFF.